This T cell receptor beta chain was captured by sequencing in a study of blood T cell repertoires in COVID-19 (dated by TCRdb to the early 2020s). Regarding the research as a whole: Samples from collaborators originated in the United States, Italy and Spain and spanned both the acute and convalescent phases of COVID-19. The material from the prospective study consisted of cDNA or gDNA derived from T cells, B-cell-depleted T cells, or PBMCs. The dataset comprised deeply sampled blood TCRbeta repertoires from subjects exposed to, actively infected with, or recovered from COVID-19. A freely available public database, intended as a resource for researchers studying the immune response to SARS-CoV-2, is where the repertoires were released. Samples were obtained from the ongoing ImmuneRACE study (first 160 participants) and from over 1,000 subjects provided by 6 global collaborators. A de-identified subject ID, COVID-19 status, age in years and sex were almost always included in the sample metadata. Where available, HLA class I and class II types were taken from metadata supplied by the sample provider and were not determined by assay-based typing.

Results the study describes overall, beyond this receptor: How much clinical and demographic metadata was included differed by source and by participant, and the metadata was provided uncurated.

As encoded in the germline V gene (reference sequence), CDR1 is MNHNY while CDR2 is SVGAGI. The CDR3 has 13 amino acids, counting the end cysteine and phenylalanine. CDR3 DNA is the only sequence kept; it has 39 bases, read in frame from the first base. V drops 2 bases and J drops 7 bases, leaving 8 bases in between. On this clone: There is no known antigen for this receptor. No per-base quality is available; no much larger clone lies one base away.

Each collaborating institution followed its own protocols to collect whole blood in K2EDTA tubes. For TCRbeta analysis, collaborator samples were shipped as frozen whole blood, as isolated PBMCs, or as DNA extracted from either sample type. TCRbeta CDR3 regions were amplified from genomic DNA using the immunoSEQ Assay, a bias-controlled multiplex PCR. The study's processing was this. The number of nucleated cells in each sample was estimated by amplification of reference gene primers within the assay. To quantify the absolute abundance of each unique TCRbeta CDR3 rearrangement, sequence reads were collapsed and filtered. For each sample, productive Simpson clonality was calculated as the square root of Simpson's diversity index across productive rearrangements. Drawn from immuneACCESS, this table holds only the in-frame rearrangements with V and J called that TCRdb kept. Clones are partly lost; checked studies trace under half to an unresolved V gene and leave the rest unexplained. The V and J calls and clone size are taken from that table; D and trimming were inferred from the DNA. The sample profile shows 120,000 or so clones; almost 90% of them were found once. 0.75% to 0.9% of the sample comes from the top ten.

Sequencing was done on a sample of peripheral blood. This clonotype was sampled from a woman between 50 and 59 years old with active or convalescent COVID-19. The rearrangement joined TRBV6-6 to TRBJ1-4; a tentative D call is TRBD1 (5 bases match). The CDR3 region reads CASSYGAAEKLFF. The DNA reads TGTGCCAGCAGTTACGGGGCGGCTGAAAAACTGTTTTTT.